This TCR beta chain was identified in a study of cytomegalovirus exposure and HLA in healthy donors. In the case of this clone: Its specificity is not known.

Study results and caveats: The listing of 150 to 200 TCR beta chains classed them as cytomegalovirus-associated. Of the V segments, some could not be distinguished, including TRBV6-2 and TRBV6-3, and were excluded.

Use of 60 Vbeta and 13 Jbeta primers characterized the PCR. Repertoires were generated with immunoSEQ multiplex PCR, while TCRdb's copy carries only in-frame clones and drops some. The sample holds about 160,000 clones; just under 80% are singletons and the top ten take roughly 1.3%. There are 18 residues in the CDR3. Germline V gene lookup returns CDR1 KGHSH and CDR2 LQKENI. With V trimmed by 3 bases and J by 0 bases, 9 bases remained unmatched. Source material: PBMCs. The rearrangement joins TRBV18 to TRBJ2-2, with 8 positions matching TRBD2. This receptor was identified in a woman in her 50s in good health and CMV-seronegative. CDR3 nucleotide sequence: TGTGCCAGCTCACCGGTCTGGCGGGAGGTAACGAACACCGGGGAGCTGTTTTTT. The encoded protein is CASSPVWREVTNTGELFF.